These 3 T cell receptor beta chains were sequenced from one sample in a study of blood T cell repertoires in COVID-19. Only in-frame clones appear in the TCRdb table, and some are missing; sequencing was by immunoSEQ multiplex PCR. The table records about 220,000 clones, 85% to 90% of them present only once. The sequenced sample consisted of PBMCs or T cells enriched from blood (not recorded which). Receptor source: a man younger than 45 who had been exposed to COVID-19.

The rearrangement uses TRBV5-1 and TRBJ1-5; 7 nucleotides line up with TRBD1. Losses at the gene ends were 0 bases for V and 6 bases for J; bases not matched to a gene: 15. CDR1 and CDR2 from the germline V gene are SGHRS and YFSETQ. The CDR3 is 18 amino acids. Here the CDR3 DNA reads TGCGCCAGCAGCTTGGCGAATCAGTTACAGGGGTTAAGTCAGCCCCAGCATTTT. Translated: CASSLANQLQGLSQPQHF.

This clone has only one observation. The V call is TRBV4-3, the J call TRBJ1-4; 11 bases map to TRBD1. The germline gives CDR1 LGHNA, CDR2 YSLEER. The trim removed 9 bases at V and 11 bases at J, leaving 14 bases unmatched. This CDR3 is 15 amino acids long. CDR3 region: CASSLDRGLGGKLFF. The CDR3 bases are TGCGCCAGTTCTCTGGACAGGGGGCTGGGTGGGAAACTGTTTTTT.

The chain is built from TRBV4-2 and TRBJ1-6; 8 bases fit TRBD1. V trimming: 3 bases; J trimming: 5 bases; junction bases outside the gene matches: 3. The germline gives CDR1 LGHNA, CDR2 YNFKEQ. The CDR3 is made up of 15 amino acids. The CDR3 DNA is TGTGCCAGCAGCCAGAACAGGGGGGATAATTCACCCCTCCACTTT. Encoded protein: CASSQNRGDNSPLHF.